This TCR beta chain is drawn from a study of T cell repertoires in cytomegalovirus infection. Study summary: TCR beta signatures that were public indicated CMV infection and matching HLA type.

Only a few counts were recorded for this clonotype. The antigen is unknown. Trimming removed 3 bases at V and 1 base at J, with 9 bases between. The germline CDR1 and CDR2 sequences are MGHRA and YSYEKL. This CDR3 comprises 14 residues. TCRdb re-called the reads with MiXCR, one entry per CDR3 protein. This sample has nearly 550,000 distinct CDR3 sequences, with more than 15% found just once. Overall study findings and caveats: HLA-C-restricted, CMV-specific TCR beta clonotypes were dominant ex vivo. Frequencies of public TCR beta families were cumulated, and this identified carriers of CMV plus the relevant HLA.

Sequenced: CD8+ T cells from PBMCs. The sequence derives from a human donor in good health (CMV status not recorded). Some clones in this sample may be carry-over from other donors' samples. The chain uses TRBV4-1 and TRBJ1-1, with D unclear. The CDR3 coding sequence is TGCGCCAGCAGCCAGCAGTACGGGAACACTGAAGCTTTCTTT. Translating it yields CASSQQYGNTEAFF.